These 14 T cell receptor beta chains originate from one sample sequenced in a study of blood T cell repertoires in COVID-19. Assay: immunoSEQ multiplex PCR; the TCRdb copy retains only in-frame clones and omits some. The table includes about 280,000 clones, 80% to 85% detected once. Sequenced sample: PBMCs or T cells enriched from blood (not recorded which). The receptors shown here come from a man aged 40-49 years who had been exposed to COVID-19.

Only one count was recorded for this clone. The chain employs TRBV27 and TRBJ1-3; TRBD1 might be the D (6 bases). Trimming removed 4 bases at V and 2 bases at J, with 9 bases between. From germline, CDR1 is MNHEY and CDR2 SMNVEV (reference sequence). The CDR3 spans 14 residues. In nucleotides, the CDR3 is TGTGCCAGCAGTTCGCACAGGGCTGGAAACACCATATATTTT. This gives the protein CASSSHRAGNTIYF.

The chain couples TRBV6-5 to TRBJ2-7; a possible D gene is TRBD1 (7 bases). CDR3 length: 14 residues. The V and J ends lost 10 bases and 0 bases respectively, with 16 bases between them. The germline V gene encodes CDR1 MNHEY and CDR2 SVGAGI. Here the CDR3 reads CATDRDFPSYEQYF. DNA for the CDR3: TGTGCCACCGACAGGGACTTCCCCTCCTACGAGCAGTACTTC.

In DNA, the CDR3 is TGTGCCAGCAGGGGACAGGGAGGCTCCTACGAGCAGTACTTC. Protein sequence: CASRGQGGSYEQYF. J is TRBJ2-7 and V is TRBV7-9, with 9 bases identical to TRBD1. Germline values: CDR1 SEHNR, CDR2 FQNEAQ (reference sequence). Unmatched junction bases numbered 3, after V lost 6 bases and J lost 0 bases. This CDR3 comprises 14 residues.

The chain employs TRBV4-2 and TRBJ1-4, with D perhaps matching TRBD1 (6 bases). This CDR3 is built from 15 residues. The V and J ends lost 3 bases and 8 bases respectively, with 16 bases between them. Per germline, CDR1 LGHNA and CDR2 YNFKEQ. CDR3 protein: CASSQEQQGGEKLFF. As DNA, the CDR3 is TGTGCCAGCAGCCAGGAACAACAGGGCGGCGAAAAACTGTTTTTT.

The chain recombines TRBV10-3 with TRBJ2-7; D unresolved. The CDR3 has 14 amino acids. Per germline, CDR1 ENHRY and CDR2 SYGVKD. V was cut by 3 bases and J by 3 bases, with 12 bases left in between. CDR3 nucleotide sequence: TGTGCCATCAGTGACGGGTCCGAGAACTACGAGCAGTACTTC. Protein product: CAISDGSENYEQYF.

V usage is TRBV6-5 and J usage is TRBJ1-4, with D perhaps TRBD1 (6 bases). Germline V gives CDR1 MNHEY, CDR2 SVGAGI. The CDR3 runs to 14 residues. Between the trimmed V and J ends, which lost 8 bases and 8 bases, there was a span of 18 bases. The CDR3 coding sequence is TGTGCCAGCGCTGGGGGGGGTACAGGGGAAAAACTGTTTTTT. This sequence encodes CASAGGGTGEKLFF.

The rearrangement joins TRBV30 to TRBJ1-3, with D possibly matching TRBD1 (5 bases). The length of the CDR3 is 13 residues. V was shortened by 7 bases and J by 11 bases, with 21 bases between the two germline ends. Germline CDR1 and CDR2: GTSNPN and SVGIG (reference sequence). CDR3 sequence reads: CAFATTTGASIYF. CDR3 bases: TGTGCCTTTGCTACGACAACAGGTGCCTCCATATATTTT.

The genes are TRBV14 and TRBJ1-3; D is unclear. V was trimmed by 3 bases and J by 5 bases, leaving 11 bases between them. The CDR3 consists of 14 residues. CDR1 SGHDN and CDR2 FVKESK come from the germline V gene. CDR3 sequence reads: CASSQRTGRNTIYF. CDR3 bases: TGTGCCAGCAGCCAGAGAACGGGGAGAAACACCATATATTTT.

The chain uses TRBV4-1 and TRBJ1-2; maybe TRBD1 (6 bases). Trimming shortened V by 0 bases and J by 7 bases, and 15 bases separated the two germline ends. The germline V gene encodes CDR1 MGHRA and CDR2 YSYEKL. This CDR3 spans 15 amino acids. The CDR3 region is CASSQDMLIRGGYTF. Written as DNA, the CDR3 is TGCGCCAGCAGCCAAGACATGCTAATCAGGGGTGGCTACACCTTC.

The chain uses TRBV24-1 and TRBJ2-1; TRBD1 is a possible D gene (5 bases). The CDR3 is 13 amino acids. Germline V gene sequence: CDR1 KGHDR, CDR2 SFDVKD. Trimming took 7 bases from V and 0 from J, leaving 6 bases between them. The CDR3 region is CATSDSSYNEQFF. CDR3 bases: TGTGCCACCAGCGACAGCTCCTACAATGAGCAGTTCTTC.

This chain uses TRBV6-5 with TRBJ1-1; 7 bases are shared with TRBD1. With V trimmed by 7 bases and J by 1 base, 9 bases remained unmatched. This CDR3 has 15 amino acids. Germline loops: CDR1 MNHEY, CDR2 SVGAGI. CDR3 protein: CASTYRGSGNTEAFF. The CDR3, as DNA: TGTGCCAGCACATACAGGGGCTCGGGGAACACTGAAGCTTTCTTT.

J is TRBJ2-1 and V is TRBV6-6; no firm D call. Per germline, CDR1 MNHNY and CDR2 SVGAGI (reference sequence). Between the trimmed V and J ends, which lost 7 bases and 6 bases, there was a span of 16 bases. The CDR3 has 14 residues. CDR3 DNA sequence: TGTGCCAGCACCACCGGGTCCCCGGGCAATGAGCAGTTCTTC. Translated: CASTTGSPGNEQFF.

V usage is TRBV27 and J usage is TRBJ1-1; TRBD1 matches at 7 bases. J was trimmed by 8 bases and V by 0 bases; bases with no gene match: 9. This CDR3 is built from 15 residues. CDR1 MNHEY and CDR2 SMNVEV come from the germline V gene (reference sequence). The CDR3 sequence: CASSLSPGTVMEAFF. The CDR3 region has the DNA TGTGCCAGCAGTTTATCCCCTGGGACAGTAATGGAAGCTTTCTTT.

The genes are TRBV24-1 and TRBJ2-3, with 9 bases identical to TRBD1. V shed 5 bases and J 5 bases; nucleotides not matched to a gene: 4. The CDR3 is made up of 14 amino acids. The germline V gene has CDR1 KGHDR and CDR2 SFDVKD. The CDR3 sequence: CATSGDRVKDTQYF. Written as DNA, the CDR3 is TGTGCCACCAGTGGGGACAGGGTCAAAGATACGCAGTATTTT.